A selection of T cell receptor beta chains follows, all from one sample in a study of T cell responses to AZD1222 COVID-19 vaccine. The method was immunoSEQ multiplex PCR; TCRdb's version includes in-frame clones alone and lacks a portion of them. This sample has about 120,000 clones, with roughly 90% found just once. This specimen consisted of peripheral blood, obtained on day 0 of AZD1222 vaccination. The source is an adult in good health. The CDR3 runs from the conserved cysteine through the conserved F or W. The D gene is left open where the match is weak.

17	TRBJ2-3	TRBD2	TRBV18	TGTGCCAGCTCACCCAGACTTATAGCGGGGGGCACAGATACGCAGTATTTT	CASSPRLIAGGTDTQYF
14	TRBJ2-1	TRBD2	TRBV7-8	TGTGCCAGCAGCGCGGGGACTATTTACAATGAGCAGTTCTTC	CASSAGTIYNEQFF
12	TRBJ2-2	NA	TRBV2	TGTGCCAGCACTTGGAGCACCGGGGAGCTGTTTTTT	CASTWSTGELFF
13	TRBJ2-1	NA	TRBV7-3	TGTGCCAGCAGCTTATCCGGATACAATGAGCAGTTCTTC	CASSLSGYNEQFF
15	TRBJ2-1	TRBD1	TRBV19	TGTGCCAGTAGACGCTCAGGGGGCTACTACAATGAGCAGTTCTTC	CASRRSGGYYNEQFF
14	TRBJ2-2	NA	TRBV5-1	TGCGCCAGCAGCTTCGGGGGGAACACCGGGGAGCTGTTTTTT	CASSFGGNTGELFF
15	TRBJ1-5	NA	TRBV27	TGTGCCAGCAGTTTATCGAACAGCGTCAATCAGCCCCAGCATTTT	CASSLSNSVNQPQHF
15	TRBJ1-5	TRBD1	TRBV18	TGTGCCAGCTCACCAGACAGGGTGGCCTATCAGCCCCAGCATTTT	CASSPDRVAYQPQHF
12	TRBJ2-7	NA	TRBV27	TGTGCCAGCAGGCAACACAGTTACGAGCAGTACTTC	CASRQHSYEQYF
14	TRBJ1-3	NA	TRBV6-1	TGTGCCAGCAGTGAAGTGCACTCTGGAAACACCATATATTTT	CASSEVHSGNTIYF
15	TRBJ1-3	TRBD1	TRBV24-1	TGTGCCACCAGTGATCCCGGGACAGCTGGAAACACCATATATTTT	CATSDPGTAGNTIYF